This passage covers 11 T cell receptor beta chains from one sample sequenced in a study of blood T cell repertoires in COVID-19. Using immunoSEQ multiplex PCR, the repertoire was profiled, and TCRdb retains in-frame clones only, with some absent. Of roughly 270,000 clones listed, about four fifths were seen once; the top ten hold approximately 5%. The sequencing sample was made of PBMCs or T cells enriched from blood (not recorded which). The receptors were gathered from a man aged 35 to 55 who had been exposed to COVID-19.

The genes are TRBV5-4 and TRBJ1-2, with a possible D match to TRBD1 (6 bases). CDR3 length equals 13 residues. The V and J ends lost 0 bases and 12 bases respectively, with 15 bases between them. Germline CDR1 SGHNT, CDR2 YYREEE (reference sequence). In DNA form, the CDR3 reads TGTGCCAGCAGCTTGGTGGGGCAGGGGCGCCACACCTTC. It yields the protein CASSLVGQGRHTF.

This clone occurred once. The chain has TRBV7-3 and TRBJ1-4; D is unresolved. Germline V gene data show CDR1 as SGHTA and CDR2 as FQGTGA. This CDR3 spans 12 amino acids. V gave up 4 bases and J gave up 8 bases, with 8 bases separating them. CDR3 amino acids: CASSSHGEKLFF. CDR3 bases: TGTGCCAGCAGCTCCCACGGGGAAAAACTGTTTTTT.

The J gene is TRBJ2-7, the V gene TRBV24-1; 14 bases fit TRBD2. The germline CDR1 and CDR2 sequences are KGHDR and SFDVKD. Trimming at V came to 9 bases and at J to 7 bases, leaving 4 bases not matched to a gene. This CDR3 is built from 13 residues. Here the CDR3 DNA reads TGTGCCACCGGGACTAGCGGGAGTGGGGAGCAGTACTTC. This sequence encodes CATGTSGSGEQYF.

The gene calls are TRBV12-5 and TRBJ1-5, with D unresolved. The germline V and J ends were trimmed by 8 bases and 0 bases, with 8 bases remaining between them. Germline assignment: CDR1 LGHNT and CDR2 FRNRAP. This CDR3 spans 13 amino acids. DNA of the CDR3: TGTGCTAGTCGTGGCCATAGCAATCAGCCCCAGCATTTT. Protein sequence: CASRGHSNQPQHF.

V usage is TRBV7-8 and J usage is TRBJ2-1; 8 bases line up with TRBD1. The CDR3 consists of 13 residues. Germline loops: CDR1 SGHVS, CDR2 FQNEAQ. V lost 5 bases and J lost 6; bases outside the gene matches: 3. For the CDR3, the DNA is TGTGCCAGCAGCACGGACAGGGCCAATGAGCAGTTCTTC. It yields the protein CASSTDRANEQFF.

The chain is built from TRBV6-5 and TRBJ2-3; 12 bases fit TRBD2. Trimming at V came to 11 bases and at J to 6 bases, leaving 12 bases not matched to a gene. The germline V gene encodes CDR1 MNHEY and CDR2 SVGAGI. The CDR3 is 15 amino acids. CDR3 residues: CAGRTGLAGGDTQYF. CDR3 sequence (DNA): TGTGCCGGCCGTACGGGACTAGCGGGTGGCGATACGCAGTATTTT.

The chain joins TRBV19 to TRBJ1-5; D possibly corresponds to TRBD1 (5 bases). The germline gives CDR1 LNHDA, CDR2 SQIVND (reference sequence). CDR3 size: 15 residues. V dropped 5 bases and J dropped 2 bases, with 13 bases sitting between them. CDR3 sequence: CASSWGGDGNQPQHF. The CDR3 coding sequence is TGTGCCAGTAGTTGGGGCGGGGATGGCAATCAGCCCCAGCATTTT.

The V gene is TRBV14, the J gene TRBJ2-3; a possible D gene is TRBD2 (6 bases). This CDR3 is 16 amino acids long. V was cut by 3 bases and J by 4 bases, with 17 bases left in between. Germline lookup yields CDR1 SGHDN and CDR2 FVKESK. CDR3 in DNA: TGTGCCAGCAGCCAGCGGTTCACACGCGGGGCAGATACGCAGTATTTT. Translation: CASSQRFTRGADTQYF. The whole variable domain, filled in from reference TRBV14 and TRBJ2-3, reads EAGVTQFPSHSVIEKGQTVTLRCDPISGHDNLYWYRRVMGKEIKFLLHFVKESKQDESGMPNNRFLAERTGGTYSTLKVQPAELEDSGVYFCASSQRFTRGADTQYFGPGTRLTVL.

V and J are TRBV28 and TRBJ1-1, with TRBD1 as a possible D gene (6 bases). The CDR3 consists of 17 residues. V shed 5 bases and J shed 0 bases, with 19 bases lying between them. CDR1 MDHEN and CDR2 SYDVKM come from the germline V gene. CDR3 protein: CASSRGRGHVMNTEAFF. The CDR3 coding sequence is TGTGCCAGCAGTCGGGGCAGGGGACACGTCATGAACACTGAAGCTTTCTTT.

This clone was seen only once. The chain uses TRBV7-8 and TRBJ2-7, with 8 nucleotides matching TRBD2. Per germline, CDR1 SGHVS and CDR2 FQNEAQ. V dropped 1 base and J dropped 2; count of bases not matched to a gene: 7. The CDR3 is 16 residues long. In nucleotides, the CDR3 is TGTGCCAGCAGCTTAGGGGTTAGCGGGGTCGCCTACGAGCAGTACTTC. This sequence encodes CASSLGVSGVAYEQYF.

The sample holds one count of this clone. This chain links TRBV5-1 with TRBJ2-3; TRBD2 might be the D (5 bases). V was cut by 0 bases and J by 5 bases, with 10 bases left in between. Germline values: CDR1 SGHRS, CDR2 YFSETQ. The CDR3 spans 14 residues. In DNA form, the CDR3 reads TGCGCCAGCAGCTTGGTGGGAGCAAAAGATACGCAGTATTTT. It translates to CASSLVGAKDTQYF.